This passage covers 16 T cell receptor beta chains from one sample sequenced in a study of graft-versus-host responses after intestinal transplantation. What these receptors recognize is not known. Only in-frame clones appear in the TCRdb table, and some are missing; sequencing was by immunoSEQ multiplex PCR. The sample includes about 130,000 clones, 80% to 95% of them seen just once. This sample comprised unstimulated CD4+ T cells sorted from spleen or lymph node cells, obtained before intestinal transplant. These TCRs come from a human donor who received an intestinal transplant.

The CDR3 DNA reads as TGTGCCAGCAGCAAAGAGATCGGGGCCTATGGCTACACCTTC. It codes for CASSKEIGAYGYTF. V is TRBV6-1 and J is TRBJ1-2; TRBD1 is a possible D gene (5 bases). This CDR3 is 14 amino acids long. Trimming took off 6 bases at V and 4 bases at J, with 15 bases between the two ends. Germline V gene sequence: CDR1 MNHNS, CDR2 SASEGT.

Turning to this clone: The same CDR3 is also encoded by other DNA sequences in this sample. The genes are TRBV28 and TRBJ1-5; maybe TRBD1 (5 bases). Looked up from germline, CDR1 is MDHEN and CDR2 is SYDVKM. Trimming shortened V by 2 bases and J by 3 bases, and 23 bases separated the two germline ends. The CDR3 extends over 19 amino acids. CDR3 DNA sequence: TGTGCCAGCAGTTTACCCCGTGGACAAGGGGCGCGTGCCAATCAGCCCCAGCATTTT. It translates to CASSLPRGQGARANQPQHF.

The V call is TRBV9, the J call TRBJ2-1, with 12 bases fitting TRBD2. The CDR3 consists of 15 residues. The J segment lost 7 bases and the V segment lost 0 bases, leaving 2 bases of the junction unmatched. Germline values: CDR1 SGDLS, CDR2 YYNGEE. This chain's CDR3 is CASSVELAGGNEQFF. The CDR3 DNA reads TGTGCCAGCAGCGTAGAACTAGCGGGAGGAAATGAGCAGTTCTTC.

Remarks on this clone: This CDR3 is also generated by other DNA sequences in the sample. The chain has TRBV5-6 and TRBJ2-7; D gene uncertain. Germline lookup yields CDR1 SGHDT and CDR2 YYEEEE. This CDR3 has 12 amino acids. Trimming pared 2 bases from V and 4 bases from J, leaving 7 bases between. This CDR3 is CASSFDEYEQYF. In nucleotides, the CDR3 is TGTGCCAGCAGCTTCGATGAGTACGAGCAGTACTTC.

This sequence joins TRBV28 and TRBJ1-2, with D perhaps TRBD1 (5 bases). CDR3 length: 15 residues. Germline V gene data show CDR1 as MDHEN and CDR2 as SYDVKM. The V end lost 3 bases, the J end lost 4 bases, and 15 bases lay between the germline ends. The DNA for the CDR3 is TGTGCCAGCAGTTTGCTTCCCGACAGCGGCTATGGCTACACCTTC. It encodes CASSLLPDSGYGYTF.

V and J are TRBV7-3 and TRBJ2-1, with 8 bases fitting TRBD2. Trimming removed 5 bases from V and 7 bases from J; junction bases left unmatched: 7. The CDR3 runs 14 residues. CDR1 is SGHTA, CDR2 FQGTGA, per germline. The chain's CDR3 is CASSRTSSGNEQFF. Written as DNA, the CDR3 is TGTGCCAGCAGCCGGACTAGCAGTGGGAATGAGCAGTTCTTC.

This chain joins TRBV7-5 and TRBJ2-3; the D call TRBD2 from the table was never checked on the DNA. TRBV7-5 is a listed pseudogene. This CDR3 is 14 amino acids long. CDR3 in DNA: TGTGTCCGACCGGGAGGCGGCGGTGGAGATACGCAGTATTTT. It encodes CVRPGGGGGDTQYF.

The chain is built from TRBV10-1 and TRBJ2-7, with TRBD2 matching over 10 bases. CDR1 is WNHNN, CDR2 SYGVQD, per germline (reference sequence). The junction had 23 bases not matched to a gene; V was cut back by 8 bases and J by 7 bases. This CDR3 has 18 amino acids. For the CDR3, the DNA is TGCGCCAGCCCAGACCCTCCCCGTTCGCTAGCGGGAGCGGGGGAGCAGTACTTC. This encodes CASPDPPRSLAGAGEQYF.

This chain connects TRBV7-2 to TRBJ1-5; D is possibly TRBD1 (5 bases). Trimming removed 5 bases from V and 1 base from J, with 12 bases in between. Germline V gives CDR1 SGHTA, CDR2 FQGNSA. CDR3 size: 15 residues. The CDR3 sequence: CASSMTGRSNQPQHF. The CDR3 nucleotides read TGTGCCAGCAGCATGACGGGACGAAGCAATCAGCCCCAGCATTTT.

The chain is built from TRBV11-2 and TRBJ1-5, with D perhaps TRBD1 (6 bases). With 5 bases removed from V and 4 bases from J, the gap between germline ends came to 6 bases. CDR1 is SGHAT, CDR2 FQNNGV, per germline. This CDR3 region has 12 residues. The CDR3 region has the DNA TGTGCCAGCAGCCAGGGGAATCAGCCCCAGCATTTT. It is translated as CASSQGNQPQHF.

CDR3 sequence reads: CASSATSITGTYEQYF. The CDR3 bases are TGTGCCAGCAGTGCCACCTCCATTACAGGGACCTACGAGCAGTACTTC. The chain combines TRBV25-1 with TRBJ2-7, with TRBD1 as a possible D gene (6 bases). Germline loops: CDR1 MGHDK, CDR2 SYGVNS. The CDR3 has 16 amino acids. V dropped 4 bases and J dropped 2 bases, with 18 bases sitting between them.

This chain links TRBV9 with TRBJ2-1; 11 positions match TRBD1. This CDR3 has 15 residues. Germline loops: CDR1 SGDLS, CDR2 YYNGEE. V was pared by 2 bases and J by 8 bases, with 6 bases of the junction left unmatched. The CDR3 region has the DNA TGTGCCAGCAGCGTTCACTGGACAGGGGGCTATGAGCAGTTCTTC. Translation: CASSVHWTGGYEQFF.

The V gene is TRBV6-4, the J gene TRBJ1-2, with unresolved D. CDR3 length equals 12 residues. The V end lost 0 bases, the J end lost 7 bases, and 6 bases lay between the germline ends. The V gene's germline CDR1 is MRHNA and CDR2 SNTAGT. This CDR3 reads CASSDSKGGYTF. DNA of the CDR3: TGTGCCAGCAGTGACTCGAAAGGTGGCTACACCTTC.

The chain links TRBV6-5 to TRBJ1-2, with a weak D call TRBD1 (5 bases). Germline values: CDR1 MNHEY, CDR2 SVGAGI. The CDR3 has 15 amino acids. V lost 0 bases to trimming and J lost 5 bases, with 13 bases between them. CDR3 nucleotides: TGTGCCAGCAGTTACTCCCCGGGGACCCTATATGGCTACACCTTC. Residues: CASSYSPGTLYGYTF.

The chain is built from TRBV28 and TRBJ2-7; D gene unclear. The CDR3 totals 13 residues. Deletions cut 7 bases from V and 2 bases from J, with 12 bases between. The germline V gene has CDR1 MDHEN and CDR2 SYDVKM. Here the CDR3 DNA reads TGTGCCAGCACCCAGAGTCTTACCTACGAGCAGTACTTC. Protein: CASTQSLTYEQYF.

The chain uses TRBV7-8 and TRBJ1-5, with no clear D. With 4 bases removed from V and 0 bases from J, the gap between germline ends came to 7 bases. The CDR3 length is 14 residues. CDR1 SGHVS and CDR2 FQNEAQ come from the germline V gene. CDR3 amino acids: CASSSARSNQPQHF. The CDR3 DNA reads as TGTGCCAGCAGCTCAGCACGTAGCAATCAGCCCCAGCATTTT.